This T cell receptor beta chain is drawn from a study of T-cell reconstitution after alpha-beta-depleted transplantation in children (dated by TCRdb to the mid-2010s). Study-level background: Using TCR repertoire profiling, the study quantitatively followed how T-cell immune reconstitution unfolded in children after TCRalphabeta/CD19-depleted allogeneic hematopoietic cell transplantation.

Reading from cysteine to phenylalanine, the CDR3 counts 17 amino acids. Of all the DNA, just the CDR3 is kept, 51 bases in frame from base 1. CDR1 is given as MDHEN and CDR2 as SYDVKM, both from the germline V gene. V is cut by 4 bases and J by 6 bases, and the space between the germline ends is 22 bases. The library was produced with PCR. The run used an Illumina HiSeq 2500. Molecular barcoding was employed in the preparation of TCR libraries, with unique molecular identifiers being used to normalize TCRbeta repertoire quantification. The public reads were quality trimmed at Q25 with fastp and then assembled into clones with MiXCR by TCRdb, keeping productive beta chains. A single entry per CDR3 protein holds the most common genes and DNA from its merged rows. For this sample the table gives around 480,000 distinct CDR3 sequences, of which approximately 32% were detected only once. Together, the top ten hold 2% to 3% of the sample.

Note on this clonotype: No cognate antigen has been identified for it. Base qualities were left out, and no much larger clone turns up one base away.

The receptor was isolated from a human donor who donated a stem cell graft to a child with aplastic anemia. The chain is made from TRBV28 and TRBJ1-5; TRBD1 is perhaps the D gene, given 5 matching bases. The specimen comprised PBMCs from the stem cell graft donor, sampled from the stem cell graft. The nucleotides are TGTGCCAGCAGTTCCCGGACCGGGGGTGGCTTTGTTCAGCCCCAGCATTTT. Its protein is CASSSRTGGGFVQPQHF.